The 3 T cell receptor beta chains listed next were all sequenced from one sample in a study of shared clonotypes between healthy human individuals. Profiled with immunoSEQ multiplex PCR; TCRdb holds only in-frame clones, not every one. This sample has 170,000 or so clones; approximately 62% occur once, and the top ten carry around 9.3%. Source material: memory CD4+ T cells sorted from blood. The subset here: CD45RA-negative fraction. The receptor source for this set is a man under 40 in good health.

The chain joins TRBV5-4 to TRBJ2-7, with 7 bases identical to TRBD1. The germline V gene has CDR1 SGHNT and CDR2 YYREEE (reference sequence). The CDR3 is 14 residues long. The ends lost 2 bases at V and 3 bases at J; junction bases unmatched: 5. CDR3 loop: CASSLGQGVYEQYF. The CDR3 DNA reads TGTGCCAGCAGCTTAGGGCAGGGGGTCTACGAGCAGTACTTC.

A few counts support this clone. This chain joins TRBV6-1 and TRBJ2-7; no reliable D call. The germline V gene encodes CDR1 MNHNS and CDR2 SASEGT. There are 12 residues in the CDR3. The V end was cut by 5 bases, the J end by 6 bases, with 11 bases between. DNA of the CDR3: TGTGCCAGCAGTAGAGGTTCGGCCGAGCAGTACTTC. As protein: CASSRGSAEQYF.

The rearrangement uses TRBV11-2 and TRBJ2-2; no definite D call. This CDR3 has 12 amino acids. Germline-derived CDR1 and CDR2 are SGHAT and FQNNGV. Trimming took off 1 base at V and 6 bases at J, with 3 bases between the two ends. The CDR3 bases are TGTGCCAGCAGCTTAGGGTCCGGGGAGCTGTTTTTT. Translating it yields CASSLGSGELFF.